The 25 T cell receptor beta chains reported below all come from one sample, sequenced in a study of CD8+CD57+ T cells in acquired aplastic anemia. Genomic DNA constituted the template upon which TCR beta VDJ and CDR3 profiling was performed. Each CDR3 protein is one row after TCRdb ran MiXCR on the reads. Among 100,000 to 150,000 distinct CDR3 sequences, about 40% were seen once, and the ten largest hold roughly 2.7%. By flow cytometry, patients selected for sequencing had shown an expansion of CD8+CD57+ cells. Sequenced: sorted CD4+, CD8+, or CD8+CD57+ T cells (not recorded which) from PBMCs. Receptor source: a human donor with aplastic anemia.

CDR3 coding DNA: TGTGCCAGCAGAATGACGGGCTCCTACGAGCAGTACTTC. Translating gives CASRMTGSYEQYF. The chain couples TRBV2 to TRBJ2-7; D ambiguous. Between the trimmed V and J ends, which lost 6 bases and 0 bases, there was a span of 9 bases. The CDR3 contains 13 residues. Germline V CDR1 and CDR2: SNHLY, FYNNEI.

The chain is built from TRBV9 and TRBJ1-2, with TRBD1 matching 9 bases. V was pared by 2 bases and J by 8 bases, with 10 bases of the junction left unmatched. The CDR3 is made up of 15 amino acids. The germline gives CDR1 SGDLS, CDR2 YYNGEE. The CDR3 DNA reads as TGTGCCAGCAGCGTTACCCCGGGACAGGGATTCGGCTACACCTTC. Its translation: CASSVTPGQGFGYTF.

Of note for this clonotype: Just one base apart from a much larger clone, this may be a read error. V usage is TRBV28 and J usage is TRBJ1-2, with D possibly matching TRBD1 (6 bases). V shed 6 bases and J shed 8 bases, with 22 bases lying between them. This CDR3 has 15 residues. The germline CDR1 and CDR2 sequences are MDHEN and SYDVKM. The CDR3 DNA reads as TGTGCCAGCAGGCTCACCCTGGGGGCGACGGTGGGCTACACCTTC. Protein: CASRLTLGATVGYTF.

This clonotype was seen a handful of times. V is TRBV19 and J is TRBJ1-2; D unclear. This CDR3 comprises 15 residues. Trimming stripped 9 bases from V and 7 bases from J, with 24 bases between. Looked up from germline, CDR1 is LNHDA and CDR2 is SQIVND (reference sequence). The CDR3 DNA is TGTGCCAGCTCACCACCGACGGAGGGTTCCCCTGGCTACACCTTC. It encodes CASSPPTEGSPGYTF.

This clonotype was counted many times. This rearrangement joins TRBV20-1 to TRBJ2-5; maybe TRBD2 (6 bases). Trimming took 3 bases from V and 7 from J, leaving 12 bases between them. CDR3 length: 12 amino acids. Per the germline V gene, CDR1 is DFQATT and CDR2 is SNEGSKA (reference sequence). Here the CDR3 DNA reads TGCAGTGCTAGCAGGACTATCGGGACCCAGTACTTC. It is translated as CSASRTIGTQYF.

The CDR3 region has the DNA TGCGCCAGCAGCCAAGAGGGGGCGGGGGTTAACACCGGGGAGCTGTTTTTT. Its translation: CASSQEGAGVNTGELFF. The chain carries TRBV4-3 and TRBJ2-2, with a possible D match to TRBD2 (7 bases). The germline gives CDR1 LGHNA, CDR2 YSLEER. The CDR3 runs to 17 residues. The V end lost 0 bases, the J end lost 2 bases, and 13 bases lay between the germline ends.

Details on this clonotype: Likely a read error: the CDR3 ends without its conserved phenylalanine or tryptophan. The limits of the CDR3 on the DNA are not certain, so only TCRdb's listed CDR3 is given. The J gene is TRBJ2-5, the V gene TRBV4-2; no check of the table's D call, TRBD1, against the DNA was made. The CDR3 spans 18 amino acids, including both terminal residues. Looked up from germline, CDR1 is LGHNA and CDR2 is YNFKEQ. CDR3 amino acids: CASSTRRGQGNSPLHFGN.

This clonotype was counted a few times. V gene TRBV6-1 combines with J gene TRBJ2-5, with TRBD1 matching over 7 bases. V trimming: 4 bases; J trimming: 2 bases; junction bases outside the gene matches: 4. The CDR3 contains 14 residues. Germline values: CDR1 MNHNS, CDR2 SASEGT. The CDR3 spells CASSAPGGQETQYF. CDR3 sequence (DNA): TGTGCCAGCAGTGCCCCAGGGGGACAAGAGACCCAGTACTTC.

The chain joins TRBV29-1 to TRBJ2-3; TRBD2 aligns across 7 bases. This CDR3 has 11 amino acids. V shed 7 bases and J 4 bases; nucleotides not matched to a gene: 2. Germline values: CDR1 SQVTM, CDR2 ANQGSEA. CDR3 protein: CSEGLADTQYF. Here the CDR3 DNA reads TGCAGCGAAGGACTAGCAGATACGCAGTATTTT.

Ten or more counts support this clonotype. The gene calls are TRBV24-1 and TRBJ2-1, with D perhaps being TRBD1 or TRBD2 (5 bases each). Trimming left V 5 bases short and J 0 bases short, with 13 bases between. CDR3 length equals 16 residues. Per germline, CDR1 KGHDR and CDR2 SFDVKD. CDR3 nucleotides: TGTGCCACCAGTGGGCCGACGGGACCCTCCTACAATGAGCAGTTCTTC. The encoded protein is CATSGPTGPSYNEQFF.

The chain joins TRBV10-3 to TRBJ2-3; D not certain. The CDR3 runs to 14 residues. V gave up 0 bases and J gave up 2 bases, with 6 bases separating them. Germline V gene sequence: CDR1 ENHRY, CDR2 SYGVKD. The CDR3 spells CAISESSLTDTQYF. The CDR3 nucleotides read TGTGCCATCAGTGAGTCCTCTCTCACAGATACGCAGTATTTT.

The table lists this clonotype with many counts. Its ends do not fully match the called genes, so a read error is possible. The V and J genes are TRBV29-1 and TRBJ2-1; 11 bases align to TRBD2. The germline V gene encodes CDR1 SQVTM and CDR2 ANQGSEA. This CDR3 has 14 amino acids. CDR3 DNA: TGCAACGTTGATCGACTAGCGGGGTACAATGAGCAGTTCTTC. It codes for CNVDRLAGYNEQFF.

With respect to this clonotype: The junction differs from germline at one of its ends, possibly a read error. The CDR3 DNA reads TGCAGTGCTAGAGATTCTGTGACAGGGGTGGATGATAAACTGTTTTTT. Protein sequence: CSARDSVTGVDDKLFF. The chain couples TRBV20-1 to TRBJ1-4; TRBD1 matches 8 bases. The CDR3 covers 16 residues. Germline CDR1 DFQATT, CDR2 SNEGSKA (reference sequence).

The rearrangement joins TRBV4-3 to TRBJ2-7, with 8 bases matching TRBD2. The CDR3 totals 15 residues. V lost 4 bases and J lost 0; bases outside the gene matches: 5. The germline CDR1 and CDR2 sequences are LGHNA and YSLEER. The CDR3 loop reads CASSRTSGTSYEQYF. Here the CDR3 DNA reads TGCGCCAGCAGCCGAACTAGCGGAACCTCCTACGAGCAGTACTTC.

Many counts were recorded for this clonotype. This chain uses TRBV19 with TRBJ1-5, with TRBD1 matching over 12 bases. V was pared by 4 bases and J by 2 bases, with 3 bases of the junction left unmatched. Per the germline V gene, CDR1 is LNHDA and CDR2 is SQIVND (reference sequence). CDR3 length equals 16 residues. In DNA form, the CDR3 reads TGTGCCAGTAGTAGGGACAGGGGGCATGGCAATCAGCCCCAGCATTTT. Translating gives CASSRDRGHGNQPQHF. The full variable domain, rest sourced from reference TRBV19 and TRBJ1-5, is DGGITQSPKYLFRKEGQNVTLSCEQNLNHDAMYWYRQDPGQGLRLIYYSQIVNDFQKGDIAEGYSVSREKKESFPLTVTSAQKNPTAFYLCASSRDRGHGNQPQHFGDGTRLSIL.

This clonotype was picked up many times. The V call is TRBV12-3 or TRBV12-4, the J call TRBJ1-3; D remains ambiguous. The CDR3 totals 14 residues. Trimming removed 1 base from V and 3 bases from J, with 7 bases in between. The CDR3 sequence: CASSLVGRGNTIYF. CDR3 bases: TGTGCCAGCAGTTTAGTGGGCCGTGGAAACACCATATATTTT.

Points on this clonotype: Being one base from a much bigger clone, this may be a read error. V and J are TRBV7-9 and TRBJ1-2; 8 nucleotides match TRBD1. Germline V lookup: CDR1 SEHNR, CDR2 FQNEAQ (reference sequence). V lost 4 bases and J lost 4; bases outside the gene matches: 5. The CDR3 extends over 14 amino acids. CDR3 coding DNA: TGTGCCAGCAGCTCCGGGACAGGAGCCTATGGCTACACCTTC. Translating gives CASSSGTGAYGYTF.

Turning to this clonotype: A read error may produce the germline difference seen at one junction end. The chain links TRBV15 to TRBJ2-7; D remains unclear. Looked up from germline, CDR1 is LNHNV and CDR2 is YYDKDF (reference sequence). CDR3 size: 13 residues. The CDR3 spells CATSRDPSHEQYF. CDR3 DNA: TGTGCCACCAGCAGAGACCCCTCCCACGAGCAGTACTTC.

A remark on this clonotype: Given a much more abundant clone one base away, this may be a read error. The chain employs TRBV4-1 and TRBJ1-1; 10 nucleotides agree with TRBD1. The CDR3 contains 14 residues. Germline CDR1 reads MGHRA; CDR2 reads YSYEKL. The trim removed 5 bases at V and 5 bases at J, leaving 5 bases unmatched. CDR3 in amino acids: CASSKGQGSTEAFF. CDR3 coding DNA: TGCGCCAGCAGCAAGGGACAGGGGTCTACTGAAGCTTTCTTT.

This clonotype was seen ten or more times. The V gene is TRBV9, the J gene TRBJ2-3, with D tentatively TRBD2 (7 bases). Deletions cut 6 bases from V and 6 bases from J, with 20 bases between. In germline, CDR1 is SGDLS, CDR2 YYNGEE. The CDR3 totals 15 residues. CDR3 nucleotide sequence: TGTGCCAGCAACCAAGGGGGGGCCTCTCGGGATACGCAGTATTTT. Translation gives CASNQGGASRDTQYF.

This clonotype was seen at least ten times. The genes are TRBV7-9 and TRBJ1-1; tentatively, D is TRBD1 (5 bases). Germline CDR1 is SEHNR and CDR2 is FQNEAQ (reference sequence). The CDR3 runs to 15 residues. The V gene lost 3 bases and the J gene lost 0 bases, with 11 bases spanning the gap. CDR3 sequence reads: CASSFGGQLNTEAFF. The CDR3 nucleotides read TGTGCCAGCAGCTTCGGTGGACAACTGAACACTGAAGCTTTCTTT.

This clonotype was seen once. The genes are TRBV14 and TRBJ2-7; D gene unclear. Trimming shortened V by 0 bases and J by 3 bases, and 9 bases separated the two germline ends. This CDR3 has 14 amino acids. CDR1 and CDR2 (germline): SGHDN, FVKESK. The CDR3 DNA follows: TGTGCCAGCAGCCAAGATCCTAGGATCTACGAGCAGTACTTC. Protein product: CASSQDPRIYEQYF.

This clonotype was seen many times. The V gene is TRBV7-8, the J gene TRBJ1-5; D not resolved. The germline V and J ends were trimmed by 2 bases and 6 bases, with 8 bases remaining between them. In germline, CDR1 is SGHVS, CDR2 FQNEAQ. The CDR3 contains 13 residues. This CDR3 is CASSLWEGQPQHF. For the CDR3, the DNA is TGTGCCAGCAGCTTATGGGAAGGTCAGCCCCAGCATTTT.

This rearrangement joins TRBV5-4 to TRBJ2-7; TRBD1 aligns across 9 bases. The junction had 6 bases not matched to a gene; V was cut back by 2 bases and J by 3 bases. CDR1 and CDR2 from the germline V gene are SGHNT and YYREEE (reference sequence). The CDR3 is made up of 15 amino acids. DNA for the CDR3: TGTGCCAGCAGCTTAGTAGGGACAGGGAGCTACGAGCAGTACTTC. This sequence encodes CASSLVGTGSYEQYF.

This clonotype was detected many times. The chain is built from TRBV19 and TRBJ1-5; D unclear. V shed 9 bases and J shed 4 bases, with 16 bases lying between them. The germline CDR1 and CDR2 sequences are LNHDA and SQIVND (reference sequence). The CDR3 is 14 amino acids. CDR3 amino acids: CASHGRGFNQPQHF. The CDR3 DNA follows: TGTGCCAGCCACGGACGGGGATTTAATCAGCCCCAGCATTTT.